This is a list of T cell receptor beta chains from one sample in a study of vaccination and CD4 T cells after COVID-19. TCRdb re-analysed the PCR reads in MiXCR, keeping a single row per CDR3 protein. The sample lists approximately 9,700 distinct CDR3 sequences, under 75% occurring once. For these TCRs, the target antigens are not known. The sample taken for sequencing was CD4+ T cells from blood, cultured in vitro. Source of these receptors: a human donor who had recovered from COVID-19. CDR3s include the opening cysteine and the closing phenylalanine or tryptophan. Fields, in order: D gene, V gene, J gene, CDR3 protein. The D gene is left open where the match is weak.

>TRBD2|TRBV7-3|TRBJ2-7
CASRPSGSLYEQYF
>-|TRBV20-1|TRBJ2-5
CSARSLEVGGYIETQYF
>-|TRBV4-3|TRBJ1-5
CASSQDQGLGNQPQHF
>-|TRBV6-1|TRBJ1-1
CASTPPVGTEAFF
>-|TRBV11-2|TRBJ1-2
CASSLIRTGRSYGYTF
>-|TRBV2|TRBJ2-2
CASKPSVPGELFF
>-|TRBV27|TRBJ1-5
CASSRQASNQPQHF
>-|TRBV2|TRBJ1-5
CASTQTGKGNQPQHF
>-|TRBV2|TRBJ1-5
CASRKGNSNQPQHF
>TRBD1|TRBV20-1|TRBJ2-5
CSATLTGQVPETQYF
>-|TRBV24-1|TRBJ2-7
CATSDPSGYRYEQYF
>-|TRBV19|TRBJ2-3
CASSQTVHDTQYF
>-|TRBV27|TRBJ1-2
CASSHTPFVYGYTF
>-|TRBV6-5|TRBJ1-6
CASSYSDQQSYNSPLHF
>TRBD2|TRBV7-9|TRBJ2-7
CASSLAGLAGFREQYF
>TRBD2|TRBV20-1|TRBJ2-3
CSARSLGGTSGGSFTDTQYF
>TRBD1|TRBV2|TRBJ1-1
CASTTGGFTEAFF
>TRBD2|TRBV7-6|TRBJ2-5
CASSSPLGLAGKKETQYF
>TRBD1|TRBV11-2|TRBJ1-1
CASSDSGGVKVNTEAFF
>-|TRBV12-3/TRBV12-4|TRBJ2-7
CASSLGSSSYEQYF
>-|TRBV20-1|TRBJ2-3
CSALYFNTQYF
>-|TRBV7-9|TRBJ2-5
CASSSMVVGASAQYF
>-|TRBV20-1|TRBJ1-1
CSASAPGGTEAFF
>-|TRBV5-4|TRBJ2-3
CASSLGGGRADTQYF
>TRBD2|TRBV6-5|TRBJ2-7
CASSFSRGGDYEQYF
>-|TRBV19|TRBJ1-2
CASMPSGTKRLGYTF
>-|TRBV6-1|TRBJ1-1
CASTRLAGLKAFF
>-|TRBV7-9|TRBJ2-2
CASSLASGSGELFF
>TRBD1|TRBV19|TRBJ1-1
CATTSGQVNTEAFF
>-|TRBV30|TRBJ1-1
CACGFGNTEAFF
>-|TRBV30|TRBJ1-5
CAWSVKGWSNQPQHF
>-|TRBV10-2|TRBJ1-1
CASSVGVGTEAFF
>TRBD1|TRBV6-1|TRBJ2-5
CASSPGGRETQYF
>-|TRBV7-2|TRBJ2-5
CASSQGSRRRAQYF
>TRBD1|TRBV15|TRBJ1-5
CATSPNRQGANQPQHF
>-|TRBV2|TRBJ1-1
CASSEARSGTEAFF
>TRBD1|TRBV27|TRBJ1-1
CASSSTFTGGFMNTEAFF
>-|TRBV29-1|TRBJ1-1
CSVEEESPEAFF
>-|TRBV20-1|TRBJ1-1
CSARDRHGNTEAFF
>TRBD2|TRBV15|TRBJ2-3
CATSRDGRGVDTQYF
>-|TRBV11-2|TRBJ2-5
CASSLAGAGETQYF
>-|TRBV12-3/TRBV12-4|TRBJ2-7
CASSSTRSYSYEQYF
>-|TRBV5-8|TRBJ2-1
CASSPRQISYNEQFF
>-|TRBV5-6|TRBJ2-3
CASSSVGRGRVDTQYF
>-|TRBV7-2|TRBJ1-1
CASSFRGNTEAFF
>-|TRBV5-1|TRBJ1-5
CASSPEGDSNQPQHF
>TRBD1|TRBV10-3|TRBJ1-1
CATGQGMGTEAFF